The 25 T cell receptor beta chains listed next were all sequenced from one sample in a study of neurological immune-mediated disorders. MiXCR, applied by TCRdb to the 5' RACE reads, yields one record per CDR3 protein. The sample lists some 43,000 distinct CDR3 sequences; about 2.5% were seen once. Sequences were obtained from PBMCs. The receptor set was obtained from a man younger than 45 with multiple sclerosis.

Ten or more counts support this clonotype. V is TRBV10-2 and J is TRBJ1-2; 8 bases match TRBD1. With 7 bases clipped from V and 4 bases from J, the junction kept 8 bases outside the gene matches. The CDR3 is 14 amino acids. CDR1 WSHSY and CDR2 SAAADI come from the germline V gene. The CDR3 region is CASTTPGTGYGYTF. The CDR3 DNA is TGCGCCAGCACAACCCCCGGGACAGGCTATGGCTACACCTTC.

This clonotype was seen ten or more times. The J gene is TRBJ2-1, the V gene TRBV12-3 or TRBV12-4, with TRBD1 as a possible D gene (6 bases). This CDR3 is built from 12 residues. The germline V and J ends were trimmed by 5 bases and 15 bases, with 17 bases remaining between them. DNA of the CDR3: TGTGCCAGCAGTCTGGAGAAACAGGGACCGTTCTTC. As protein: CASSLEKQGPFF.

Note on this clonotype: The junction departs from germline at one end; a sequencing error may be responsible. V is TRBV7-2 and J is TRBJ2-7, with D possibly TRBD1 on 7 matching bases. The CDR3 covers 12 residues. The V gene's germline CDR1 is SGHTA and CDR2 FQGNSA. Here the CDR3 DNA reads TGTGACAGCAGCTTCCAGGGGGGCGAGCAGTACTTC. Residues: CDSSFQGGEQYF. Full variable domain (missing parts from reference TRBV7-2 and TRBJ2-7): GAGVSQSPSNKVTEKGKDVELRCDPISGHTALYWYRQSLGQGLEFLIYFQGNSAPDKSGLPSDRFSAERTGGSVSTLTIQRTQQEDSAVYLCDSSFQGGEQYFGPGTRLTVT.

The table lists this clonotype with many counts. This chain connects TRBV12-3 or TRBV12-4 to TRBJ1-1; the match to TRBD1 covers 7 bases. This CDR3 region has 15 residues. The junction had 10 bases not matched to a gene; V was cut back by 5 bases and J by 4 bases. CDR3 in amino acids: CASSTTTGSFTEAFF. The CDR3 DNA reads as TGTGCCAGCAGTACTACGACAGGGTCGTTCACTGAAGCTTTCTTT.

This clonotype was seen repeatedly, ten times or more. V is TRBV20-1 and J is TRBJ2-7; a weak D match, TRBD1 (6 bases). Trimming pared 0 bases from V and 7 bases from J, leaving 13 bases between. CDR3 size: 13 residues. Germline lookup yields CDR1 DFQATT and CDR2 SNEGSKA (reference sequence). CDR3 region: CSARDLTGREQYF. The CDR3 nucleotides read TGCAGTGCTAGAGATCTTACAGGGCGGGAGCAGTACTTC.

This clonotype was seen ten or more times. The chain combines TRBV7-3 with TRBJ2-3, with 8 bases fitting TRBD2. With 2 bases clipped from V and 4 bases from J, the junction kept 5 bases outside the gene matches. Germline V CDR1 and CDR2: SGHTA, FQGTGA. This CDR3 has 15 amino acids. CDR3: CASSLVPSGSDTQYF. CDR3 nucleotide sequence: TGTGCCAGCAGCTTAGTCCCTAGCGGGTCAGATACGCAGTATTTT.

Many counts were recorded for this clonotype. V and J are TRBV25-1 and TRBJ2-7; D ambiguous. V was clipped by 4 bases and J by 6 bases, with 7 bases between them. The germline V gene has CDR1 MGHDK and CDR2 SYGVNS. This CDR3 spans 11 amino acids. Written as DNA, the CDR3 is TGTGCCAGCAGTGCCATCAGCGAGCAGTACTTC. It specifies CASSAISEQYF.

The chain recombines TRBV5-1 with TRBJ1-1; D remains ambiguous. The V gene lost 4 bases and the J gene lost 4 bases, with 14 bases spanning the gap. CDR3 size: 14 residues. CDR1 SGHRS and CDR2 YFSETQ come from the germline V gene. CDR3 DNA: TGCGCCAGCAGCCCCCAGGCAGTCGGCACTGAAGCTTTCTTT. Amino acid sequence: CASSPQAVGTEAFF.

This clonotype was seen ten or more times. The CDR3 reads CSVDRGSGANVLTF. The DNA for the CDR3 is TGCAGCGTTGATAGAGGCTCTGGGGCCAACGTCCTGACTTTC. This chain uses TRBV29-1 with TRBJ2-6; D is unresolved. CDR1 is SQVTM and CDR2 is ANQGSEA in the germline V gene. This CDR3 region has 14 residues. Trimming removed 3 bases from V and 0 bases from J, with 6 bases in between.

In its sample, this clonotype was seen many times. J is TRBJ2-7 and V is TRBV3-1, with D possibly being TRBD1 (6 bases). Looked up from germline, CDR1 is LGHDT and CDR2 is YNNKEL (reference sequence). V was pared by 4 bases and J by 0 bases, with 10 bases between. The CDR3 spans 14 residues. CDR3 sequence (DNA): TGTGCCAGCAGCCCCGCAGGGGTCTCCTACGAGCAGTACTTC. Translating it yields CASSPAGVSYEQYF.

In its sample, this clonotype was seen a few times. This sequence joins TRBV20-1 and TRBJ2-7, with 13 bases fitting TRBD2. The CDR3 is 15 amino acids. Germline V gives CDR1 DFQATT, CDR2 SNEGSKA (reference sequence). The V gene end was trimmed by 0 bases and the J gene end by 12 bases; junction bases not matched to a gene: 11. The CDR3 DNA sequence: TGCAGTGCTAGAGATCTCACTAGCGGGAGGGAGAGTTTGTACTTC. This gives the protein CSARDLTSGRESLYF.

This clonotype has ten or more counts. The genes are TRBV11-2 and TRBJ1-5; D uncertain. V shed 1 base and J shed 4 bases, with 5 bases lying between them. The CDR3 is made up of 13 amino acids. CDR1 is SGHAT and CDR2 is FQNNGV in the germline V gene. The DNA of the CDR3 is TGTGCCAGCAGCTTAGGTTCGAATCAGCCCCAGCATTTT. Its protein product is CASSLGSNQPQHF.

This clonotype came up many times. V usage is TRBV20-1 and J usage is TRBJ2-7; 11 bases line up with TRBD2. CDR1 is DFQATT, CDR2 SNEGSKA, per germline (reference sequence). This CDR3 comprises 16 residues. Germline trimming cut 3 bases from V and 2 bases from J; bases unmatched to any gene: 9. CDR3 DNA sequence: TGCAGTGCTAGGGGCTCGACTAGCGGGAAACCCTACGAGCAGTACTTC. Translation: CSARGSTSGKPYEQYF.

This clonotype has a handful of counts. This chain links TRBV18 with TRBJ2-1, with 13 bases lining up with TRBD2. The length of the CDR3 is 16 residues. The germline V gene encodes CDR1 KGHSH and CDR2 LQKENI. Trimming took 2 bases from V and 9 from J; bases not matched to a gene: 7. The CDR3, as DNA: TGTGCCAGCTCACCATCACTAGCGGGGGGGATACGTGAGCAGTTCTTC. Translating gives CASSPSLAGGIREQFF.

This clonotype was detected ten times or more. The gene calls are TRBV10-3 and TRBJ2-2; D may be TRBD1 (5 bases). CDR1 and CDR2 from the germline V gene are ENHRY and SYGVKD. The length of the CDR3 is 14 residues. V shed 11 bases and J shed 5 bases, with 18 bases lying between them. The CDR3, as DNA: TGTGCCGCGAAAGCAGGGTTTTCAACCGGGGAGCTGTTTTTT. It codes for CAAKAGFSTGELFF.

This clonotype was detected ten times or more. The V and J genes are TRBV12-3 or TRBV12-4 and TRBJ2-3; D is possibly TRBD1 (6 bases). Trimming took off 3 bases at V and 0 bases at J, with 13 bases between the two ends. The CDR3 is made up of 16 amino acids. The CDR3 DNA sequence: TGTGCCAGCAGTTTTGGGGGCGGTTCTAGCACAGATACGCAGTATTTT. Its translation is CASSFGGGSSTDTQYF.

This clonotype was seen many times. The CDR3 reads CSATRTGFGGINNQPQHF. The CDR3 DNA follows: TGCAGTGCTACCCGGACAGGGTTTGGGGGCATAAACAATCAGCCCCAGCATTTT. The chain joins TRBV20-1 to TRBJ1-5; 8 bases match TRBD1. The germline gives CDR1 DFQATT, CDR2 SNEGSKA (reference sequence). The CDR3 covers 18 residues. After removal of 4 bases from V and 3 bases from J, the junction contained 17 bases not matched to a gene.

There are many counts of this clonotype. V is TRBV7-2 and J is TRBJ2-1, with 7 bases lining up with TRBD1. Germline V CDR1 and CDR2: SGHTA, FQGNSA. This CDR3 is built from 14 residues. With 4 bases clipped from V and 4 bases from J, the junction kept 4 bases outside the gene matches. CDR3 coding DNA: TGTGCCAGCAGCTGGGGACAGCGGTACAATGAGCAGTTCTTC. Translated: CASSWGQRYNEQFF.

This clonotype was seen only a few times. Given a much more abundant clone one base away, this may be a read error. This is likely a read error, given that the CDR3 carries no conserved phenylalanine or tryptophan at its end. The chain joins TRBV7-3 to TRBJ2-5; D remains ambiguous. Trimming left V 2 bases short and J 2 bases short, with 6 bases between. In germline, CDR1 is SGHTA, CDR2 FQGTGA. There are 13 residues in the CDR3. CDR3 DNA sequence: TGTGCCAGCAGCTTAGGGCCTCAAGAGACCCAGTACTGC. Translated: CASSLGPQETQYC.

This clonotype was seen many times. The chain recombines TRBV12-3 or TRBV12-4 with TRBJ2-5; D is unresolved. Between the trimmed V and J ends, which lost 5 bases and 0 bases, there was a span of 10 bases. The CDR3 has 14 residues. The CDR3, as DNA: TGTGCCAGCAGTACCGCCTCGTACCAAGAGACCCAGTACTTC. It yields the protein CASSTASYQETQYF.

This clonotype came up many times. The chain joins TRBV6-5 to TRBJ2-1, with 10 nucleotides matching TRBD2. Per the germline V gene, CDR1 is MNHEY and CDR2 is SVGAGI. The ends lost 7 bases at V and 4 bases at J; junction bases unmatched: 10. This CDR3 comprises 16 residues. The CDR3 region has the DNA TGTGCCAGCACTCTGACGCTAGCGGGAGTGTACAATGAGCAGTTCTTC. Protein: CASTLTLAGVYNEQFF.

As DNA, the CDR3 is TGTGCCAGCAGCTTAGTGAGTCTCAATGAGCAGTTCTTC. Protein product: CASSLVSLNEQFF. The V call is TRBV7-9, the J call TRBJ2-1; D is uncertain. Per the germline V gene, CDR1 is SEHNR and CDR2 is FQNEAQ (reference sequence). V was clipped by 1 base and J by 6 bases, with 7 bases between them. CDR3 length: 13 residues.

Many counts were recorded for this clonotype. V usage is TRBV11-1 and J usage is TRBJ2-7; the match to TRBD1 covers 9 bases. CDR3 size: 15 residues. The V gene end was trimmed by 3 bases and the J gene end by 4 bases; junction bases not matched to a gene: 7. Per the germline V gene, CDR1 is SGHAT and CDR2 is FQDESV (reference sequence). In nucleotides, the CDR3 is TGTGCCAGCAGCTTGCAGGACAGGGGAAGGTACGAGCAGTACTTC. Protein sequence: CASSLQDRGRYEQYF. Using reference TRBV11-1 and TRBJ2-7 for the parts outside the CDR3, the full variable domain is EAEVAQSPRYKITEKSQAVAFWCDPISGHATLYWYRQILGQGPELLVQFQDESVVDDSQLPKDRFSAERLKGVDSTLKIQPAELGDSAMYLCASSLQDRGRYEQYFGPGTRLTVT.

The CDR3 bases are TGCAGTGCGGTAGGGGTAGCAGGGATTAATTCACCCCTCCACTTT. Amino acids: CSAVGVAGINSPLHF. The rearrangement joins TRBV20-1 to TRBJ1-6; D might be TRBD1 (5 bases). The CDR3 covers 15 residues. CDR1 DFQATT and CDR2 SNEGSKA come from the germline V gene (reference sequence). The V end lost 6 bases, the J end lost 6 bases, and 18 bases lay between the germline ends.

This clonotype was detected many times. The rearrangement links TRBV9 to TRBJ2-2; either TRBD1 or TRBD2 may supply D (6 bases each). Trimming took 0 bases from V and 4 from J, leaving 16 bases between them. The CDR3 contains 17 residues. Germline V lookup: CDR1 SGDLS, CDR2 YYNGEE. CDR3 in amino acids: CASSVEGGARRTGELFF. CDR3 DNA sequence: TGTGCCAGCAGCGTAGAGGGGGGCGCCCGTCGCACCGGGGAGCTGTTTTTT.